This entry lists 13 T cell receptor beta chains sequenced from one sample in a study of blood T cell repertoires in COVID-19. Sequencing was performed with immunoSEQ multiplex PCR; in TCRdb, only in-frame clones are kept and a portion is missing. Among fewer than 350,000 clones listed, about 87% were seen once. Sequencing was done on a sample of peripheral blood. The origin of the receptors is a woman in her 30s with COVID-19, enrolled during active disease.

The chain recombines TRBV28 with TRBJ1-3, with TRBD1 matching over 7 bases. CDR3 size: 14 residues. Germline V gene data show CDR1 as MDHEN and CDR2 as SYDVKM. V lost 3 bases and J lost 4; bases outside the gene matches: 3. The CDR3 sequence is CASSFPRGGNTIYF. CDR3 nucleotides: TGTGCCAGCAGTTTCCCCAGGGGGGGAAACACCATATATTTT.

The rearrangement links TRBV7-6 to TRBJ2-2; maybe TRBD1 (6 bases). Germline V gives CDR1 SGHVS, CDR2 FNYEAQ. The CDR3 spans 17 residues. The V end was cut by 5 bases, the J end by 4 bases, with 20 bases between. CDR3 nucleotide sequence: TGTGCCAGCAGCATAACGACTACAGGGTTGGCCACCGGGGAGCTGTTTTTT. Its translation: CASSITTTGLATGELFF.

This clone appeared a few times. The genes are TRBV4-1 and TRBJ1-4; TRBD1 agrees at 7 bases. J gave up 5 bases and V 0 bases, and 9 bases lay outside the gene matches. The length of the CDR3 is 17 residues. Germline lookup yields CDR1 MGHRA and CDR2 YSYEKL. CDR3 DNA: TGCGCCAGCAGCCAAGAGCACCGGCGGACAGGCAATGAAAAACTGTTTTTT. Protein sequence: CASSQEHRRTGNEKLFF.

The chain couples TRBV6-5 to TRBJ2-6; 8 bases align to TRBD2. This CDR3 spans 15 amino acids. V lost 8 bases and J lost 1; bases outside the gene matches: 4. The germline gives CDR1 MNHEY, CDR2 SVGAGI. CDR3 in amino acids: CASRLAWSGANVLTF. The CDR3 DNA is TGTGCCAGCCGACTAGCGTGGTCTGGGGCCAACGTCCTGACTTTC.

The chain is built from TRBV6-2 or TRBV6-3 and TRBJ2-1; D is uncertain. Trimming removed 5 bases at V and 7 bases at J, with 9 bases between. The CDR3 runs to 12 residues. Germline values: CDR1 MNHEY, CDR2 SVGEGT. The CDR3 loop is CASSRIGNEQFF. For the CDR3, the DNA is TGTGCCAGCAGTCGTATCGGGAATGAGCAGTTCTTC.

The gene calls are TRBV11-3 and TRBJ2-2, with 10 bases that match TRBD2. J gave up 6 bases and V 6 bases, and 7 bases lay outside the gene matches. This CDR3 comprises 15 residues. Per the germline V gene, CDR1 is SGHNT and CDR2 is YENEEA. CDR3 loop: CASRSGGAWAGELFF. The CDR3 nucleotides read TGTGCCAGCAGGAGCGGGGGGGCCTGGGCCGGGGAGCTGTTTTTT.

The chain carries TRBV5-4 and TRBJ2-6, with a weak D call TRBD1 (5 bases). CDR1 and CDR2 from the germline V gene are SGHNT and YYREEE (reference sequence). CDR3 size: 16 residues. The V end lost 0 bases, the J end lost 1 base, and 8 bases lay between the germline ends. The DNA for the CDR3 is TGTGCCAGCAGCTTGGGGGGCATATCTGGGGCCAACGTCCTGACTTTC. This codes for CASSLGGISGANVLTF.

This clone was picked up one time. The chain combines TRBV6-6 with TRBJ1-5; D is unclear. The V gene lost 6 bases and the J gene lost 10 bases, with 16 bases spanning the gap. Germline V gives CDR1 MNHNY, CDR2 SVGAGI (reference sequence). CDR3 length: 13 amino acids. The CDR3 loop reads CASSSEPDIPQHF. CDR3 DNA: TGTGCCAGCAGCTCCGAGCCTGACATACCCCAGCATTTT.

The chain couples TRBV23-1 to TRBJ2-3; D gene unclear. TRBV23-1 is recorded as an ORF, its role being uncertain. The V and J ends lost 7 bases and 0 bases respectively, with 17 bases between them. This CDR3 comprises 16 residues. The CDR3 loop reads CASTPTFTVSTDTQYF. CDR3 sequence (DNA): TGCGCCAGCACTCCGACCTTTACAGTTAGCACAGATACGCAGTATTTT.

The chain uses TRBV25-1 and TRBJ2-7; 9 nucleotides align to TRBD1. V was pared by 4 bases and J by 2 bases, with 3 bases of the junction left unmatched. The CDR3 sequence is 14 residues long. Germline V gene data show CDR1 as MGHDK and CDR2 as SYGVNS. CDR3 loop: CASSGTGVPYEQYF. CDR3 sequence (DNA): TGTGCCAGCAGTGGGACAGGGGTCCCCTACGAGCAGTACTTC.

The chain combines TRBV27 with TRBJ2-5, with 7 bases matching TRBD2. From germline, CDR1 is MNHEY and CDR2 SMNVEV (reference sequence). This CDR3 comprises 16 residues. V dropped 7 bases and J dropped 2; count of bases not matched to a gene: 13. CDR3 sequence reads: CASTPDGGAGQETQYF. The CDR3, as DNA: TGTGCCAGCACGCCAGATGGCGGAGCGGGACAAGAGACCCAGTACTTC.

The chain combines TRBV11-2 with TRBJ1-1, with D possibly being TRBD1 (6 bases). There are 12 residues in the CDR3. The germline gives CDR1 SGHAT, CDR2 FQNNGV. Trimming stripped 4 bases from V and 7 bases from J, with 10 bases between. The CDR3 spells CASSSGEIEAFF. In DNA, the CDR3 is TGTGCCAGCAGCTCAGGGGAGATTGAAGCTTTCTTT.

The chain joins TRBV13 to TRBJ2-3; 9 bases agree with TRBD2. Trimming cost V 5 bases and J 5 bases; bases outside gene matches: 5. Germline V CDR1 and CDR2: PRHDT, FYEKMQ (reference sequence). There are 14 residues in the CDR3. The CDR3 protein is CASSGSLAGDTQYF. CDR3 DNA sequence: TGTGCCAGCAGCGGTTCACTAGCGGGAGATACGCAGTATTTT. The full variable domain, in which reference TRBV13 and TRBJ2-3 provide the parts outside the CDR3, is AAGVIQSPRHLIKEKRETATLKCYPIPRHDTVYWYQQGPGQDPQFLISFYEKMQSDKGSIPDRFSAQQFSDYHSELNMSSLELGDSALYFCASSGSLAGDTQYFGPGTRLTVL.